This T cell receptor beta chain was recovered during a study of identical twins. General study findings and limits: In beta out-of-frame sequences, the excess sharing between twins was weaker. Modeled out-of-frame TCR alpha sharing in monozygotic twins fell below observed levels.

TCRdb passed the 5' RACE reads through MiXCR, listing each CDR3 protein once. Here the sample spans about 890,000 distinct CDR3 sequences, around 12% being singletons. This clonotype was counted a few times. Its antigen is unknown. CDR1 and CDR2 (germline): MGHRA, YSYEKL. The germline V and J ends were trimmed by 0 bases and 4 bases, with 11 bases remaining between them. CDR3 length equals 15 residues. The same sample was also studied in work on yellow fever vaccine responses in identical twins.

The rearrangement joins TRBV4-1 to TRBJ2-3; D is ambiguous. The receptor comes from a woman aged 18-29 years in good health. The sample consisted of PBMCs. CDR3 protein: CASSQDRLAPDTQYF. Here the CDR3 DNA reads TGCGCCAGCAGCCAAGACCGACTCGCCCCAGATACGCAGTATTTT.